Ten or more counts support the clone carrying this T cell receptor (beta chain). Its antigen remains unidentified. The V gene's germline CDR1 is SGHDN and CDR2 FVKESK. This CDR3 has 16 residues. V lost 1 base, J lost 9 bases, and 9 bases stayed unmatched. This specimen belongs to a study of CD8 T cells in ankylosing spondylitis. TCRdb reprocessed the 5' RACE reads via MiXCR and lists one record per CDR3 protein. Here the sample spans some 130,000 distinct CDR3 sequences, 7.5% to 9.5% being singletons. Regarding the study as a whole: Disease-linked clones bore a CD8+ phenotype and were relatively rare in peripheral blood.

Input material: synovial fluid, either unsorted or a sorted T cell fraction (not recorded which). This chain connects TRBV14 to TRBJ2-1; 10 bases fit TRBD2. The receptor comes from a male donor with ankylosing spondylitis. For the CDR3, the DNA is TGTGCCAGCAGCCAAGGTGGGAGCGGGAGGGCCGCTGAGCAGTTCTTC. Residues: CASSQGGSGRAAEQFF. Complete variable domain (other parts from reference TRBV14 and TRBJ2-1): EAGVTQFPSHSVIEKGQTVTLRCDPISGHDNLYWYRRVMGKEIKFLLHFVKESKQDESGMPNNRFLAERTGGTYSTLKVQPAELEDSGVYFCASSQGGSGRAAEQFFGPGTRLTVL.